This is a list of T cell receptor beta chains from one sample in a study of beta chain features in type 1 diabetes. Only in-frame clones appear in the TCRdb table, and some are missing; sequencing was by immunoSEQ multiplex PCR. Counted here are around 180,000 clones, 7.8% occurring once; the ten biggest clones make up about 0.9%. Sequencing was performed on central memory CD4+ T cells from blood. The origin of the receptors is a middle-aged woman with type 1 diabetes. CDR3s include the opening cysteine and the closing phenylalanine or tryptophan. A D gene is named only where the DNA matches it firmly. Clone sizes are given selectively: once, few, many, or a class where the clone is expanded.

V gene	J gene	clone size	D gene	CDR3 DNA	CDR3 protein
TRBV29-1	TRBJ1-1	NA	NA	TGCAGCGTTGGGGCCCGGGGCACTGAAGCTTTCTTT	CSVGARGTEAFF
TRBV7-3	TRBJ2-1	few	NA	TGTGCCAGCAGCTCGACGAGAGAGGCCTACAATGAGCAGTTCTTC	CASSSTREAYNEQFF
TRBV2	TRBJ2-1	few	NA	TGTGCCAGCAGTGATTGGCGACTCCCTTACAATGAGCAGTTCTTC	CASSDWRLPYNEQFF
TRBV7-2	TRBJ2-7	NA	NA	TGTGCCAGCAGCTCCCAATACGAGCAGTACTTC	CASSSQYEQYF
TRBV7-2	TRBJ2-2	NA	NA	TGTGCCAGCAGCTTAGTGAGGAGCGGGGAGCTGTTTTTT	CASSLVRSGELFF
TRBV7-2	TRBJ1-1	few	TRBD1	TGTGCCAGCAGCTGGACAGGGGACACTGAAGCTTTCTTT	CASSWTGDTEAFF
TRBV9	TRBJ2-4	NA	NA	TGTGCCAGCAATCCTACAGGAATAGAAAACATTCAGTACTTC	CASNPTGIENIQYF
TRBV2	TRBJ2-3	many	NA	TGTGCCAGCGTTAAAGGGGACACAGATACGCAGTATTTT	CASVKGDTDTQYF
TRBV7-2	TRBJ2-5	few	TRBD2	TGTGCCAGCAGCTGGGATGGCGGGAGGGAGAAGACCCAGTACTTC	CASSWDGGREKTQYF
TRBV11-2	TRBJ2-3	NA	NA	TGTGCCAGCAGCTTAGGTCAGGGGTCGGGAGATACGCAGTATTTT	CASSLGQGSGDTQYF
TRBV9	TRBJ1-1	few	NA	TGTGCCAGCAGCCTAGCGGCACAGGCCGTTGAAGCTTTCTTT	CASSLAAQAVEAFF
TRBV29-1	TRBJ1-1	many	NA	TGCAGCGTTGCCGGACAGATACCTGAAGCTTTCTTT	CSVAGQIPEAFF
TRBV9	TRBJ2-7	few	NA	TGTGCCAGCAGCTCCAGGACTGGGGGGTCCTCCGAGCAGTACTTC	CASSSRTGGSSEQYF
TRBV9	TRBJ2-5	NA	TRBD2	TGTGCCAGCAGTCGCTCGCCGACTAGCCCCCCGCAGACCCAGTACTTC	CASSRSPTSPPQTQYF
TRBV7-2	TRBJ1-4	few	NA	TGTGCCAGCAGCTCGGGGAATGAAAAACTGTTTTTT	CASSSGNEKLFF
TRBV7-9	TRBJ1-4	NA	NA	TGTGCCAGCAGCGACAGTTCAACTAATGAAAAACTGTTTTTT	CASSDSSTNEKLFF
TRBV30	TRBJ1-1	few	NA	TGTGCCTGGAATCAGGGTGGGACTGAAGCTTTCTTT	CAWNQGGTEAFF